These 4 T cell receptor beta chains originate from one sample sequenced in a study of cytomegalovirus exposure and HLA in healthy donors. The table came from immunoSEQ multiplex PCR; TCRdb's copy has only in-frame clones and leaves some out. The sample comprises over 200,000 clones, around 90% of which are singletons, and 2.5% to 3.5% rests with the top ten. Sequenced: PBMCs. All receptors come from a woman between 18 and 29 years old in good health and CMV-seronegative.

CDR3 residues: CASSFAGTSGSGGYEQYF. CDR3 in DNA: TGTGCCAGCAGCTTTGCGGGGACTAGCGGGAGTGGGGGCTACGAGCAGTACTTC. The rearrangement uses TRBV7-3 and TRBJ2-7; 14 positions agree with TRBD2. The CDR3 has 18 residues. V shed 3 bases and J 3 bases; nucleotides not matched to a gene: 10. The V gene's germline CDR1 is SGHTA and CDR2 FQGTGA.

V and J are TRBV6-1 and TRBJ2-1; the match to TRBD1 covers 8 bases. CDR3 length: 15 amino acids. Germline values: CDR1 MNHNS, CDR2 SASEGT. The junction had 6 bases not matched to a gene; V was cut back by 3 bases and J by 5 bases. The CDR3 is CASSDLDRADNEQFF. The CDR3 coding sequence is TGTGCCAGCAGTGACCTGGACAGGGCAGACAATGAGCAGTTCTTC.

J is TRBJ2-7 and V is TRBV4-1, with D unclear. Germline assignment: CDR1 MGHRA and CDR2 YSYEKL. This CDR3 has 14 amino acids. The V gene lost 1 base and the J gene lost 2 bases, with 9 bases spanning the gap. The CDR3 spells CASSQADTPYEQYF. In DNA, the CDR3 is TGCGCCAGCAGCCAAGCCGACACCCCCTACGAGCAGTACTTC.

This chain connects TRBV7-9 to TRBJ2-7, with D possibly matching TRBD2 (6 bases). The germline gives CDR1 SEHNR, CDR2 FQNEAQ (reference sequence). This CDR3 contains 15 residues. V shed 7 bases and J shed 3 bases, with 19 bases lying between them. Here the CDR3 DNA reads TGTGCCAGCACCCCTACTAGCAGTATAGGCTACGAGCAGTACTTC. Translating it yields CASTPTSSIGYEQYF.